The clone carrying this TCR beta chain appeared once. This entry is derived from a study of blood T cell repertoires in COVID-19. In the original processing: Researchers report that nucleated cell counts were estimated from reference gene primer amplification. Only in-frame clones appear in the TCRdb table, and some are missing; sequencing was by immunoSEQ multiplex PCR. V and J calls and clone size follow that table, whereas D and trimming were derived from the DNA. The data contain 120,000 or so clones, over 65% of them singletons. This CDR3 spans 14 amino acids. In germline, CDR1 is SEHNR, CDR2 FQNEAQ (reference sequence). The V and J ends lost 5 bases and 1 base respectively, with 11 bases between them.

The chain uses TRBV7-9 and TRBJ1-2; D gene uncertain. The receptor was isolated from a woman in her 70s with acute or convalescent COVID-19. Sequencing was done on a sample of peripheral blood. CDR3 bases: TGTGCCAGCAGCCCCTCCACCTATAACTATGGCTACACCTTC. This translates into CASSPSTYNYGYTF.